This T cell receptor beta chain was profiled in a study of T cell responses to AZD1222 COVID-19 vaccine. On the study more broadly: Pooled in the analysis were second doses at about 4 or about 12 weeks. Study-wide results and caveats: Epitopes outside B.1.351 and B.1.1.7 mutated regions reportedly drew nearly half of spike TCRs. Clonal diversity may have been underestimated, and the donors were mostly white British, with more females than males.

Profiling relied on immunoSEQ multiplex PCR, and the TCRdb table lists in-frame clones only, not all of them. In the table there are some 140,000 clones, about 93% of which are singletons. Note on this clone: The antigen is unknown.

The CDR3 runs 15 residues. Germline CDR1 is KGHSH and CDR2 is LQKENI. The junction had 3 bases not matched to a gene; V was cut back by 0 bases and J by 4 bases. The chain couples TRBV18 to TRBJ2-7; 10 positions match TRBD1. The specimen comprised peripheral blood, sampled on day 0 of AZD1222 vaccination. The receptor comes from an adult in good health. CDR3 in amino acids: CASSPPTGGRYEQYF. The CDR3 DNA follows: TGTGCCAGCTCACCACCGACAGGGGGCAGGTACGAGCAGTACTTC.